The 17 T cell receptor beta chains listed next were all sequenced from one sample in a study of blood T cells in healthy people across ages. A second roughly 6 to 12 cycle PCR used barcoded and J-beta primers. One entry per CDR3 protein results from TCRdb running MiXCR on the 5' RACE reads. The sample comprises 700,000 to 950,000 distinct CDR3 sequences, approximately 39% of which are singletons, and 20% to 25% rests with the top ten. The sequenced sample was blood. Every receptor here comes from a woman aged 55-69 years in good health.

This clonotype was picked up many times. The chain recombines TRBV18 with TRBJ2-7, with TRBD2 matching over 7 bases. CDR3 length: 16 residues. Germline CDR1 and CDR2: KGHSH and LQKENI. Trimming cost V 4 bases and J 4 bases; bases outside gene matches: 13. The chain's CDR3 is CASSLTSAGLQYEQYF. The CDR3 DNA is TGTGCCAGCTCACTTACTTCAGCGGGGTTACAGTACGAGCAGTACTTC. The variable domain in full, with the rest retrieved from reference TRBV18 and TRBJ2-7, is NAGVMQNPRHLVRRRGQEARLRCSPMKGHSHVYWYRQLPEEGLKFMVYLQKENIIDESGMPKERFSAEFPKEGPSILRIQQVVRGDSAAYFCASSLTSAGLQYEQYFGPGTRLTVT.

This clonotype occurred a few times. The chain has TRBV5-6 and TRBJ2-3, with D possibly being TRBD1 (5 bases). V shed 2 bases and J shed 0 bases, with 10 bases lying between them. Per germline, CDR1 SGHDT and CDR2 YYEEEE. The CDR3 length is 15 residues. The CDR3, as DNA: TGTGCCAGCAGCTTTCTAGACAGAAGCACAGATACGCAGTATTTT. This encodes CASSFLDRSTDTQYF.

In its sample, this clonotype was seen a few times. The chain is built from TRBV29-1 and TRBJ2-3, with D tentatively TRBD2 (5 bases). The CDR3 runs to 12 residues. The V and J ends lost 4 bases and 3 bases respectively, with 8 bases between them. CDR1 and CDR2 (germline): SQVTM, ANQGSEA. This CDR3 is CSVGWETDTQYF. CDR3 DNA sequence: TGCAGCGTTGGGTGGGAGACAGATACGCAGTATTTT.

This clonotype was seen a handful of times. This chain connects TRBV11-3 to TRBJ2-1; D not resolved. The V and J ends lost 0 bases and 7 bases respectively, with 10 bases between them. Germline V gene data show CDR1 as SGHNT and CDR2 as YENEEA. The CDR3 runs 14 residues. CDR3 sequence reads: CASSLDQDTNEQFF. The CDR3, as DNA: TGTGCCAGCAGCTTAGATCAAGACACGAATGAGCAGTTCTTC.

This clonotype has only a few counts. The V gene is TRBV7-9, the J gene TRBJ2-7, with D possibly matching TRBD2 (7 bases). CDR1 is SEHNR and CDR2 is FQNEAQ in the germline V gene (reference sequence). V lost 4 bases and J 1 base, leaving 11 bases between the germline ends. The CDR3 consists of 14 residues. The CDR3 sequence: CASSSEGGSYEQYF. In DNA form, the CDR3 reads TGTGCCAGCAGCTCAGAGGGGGGGTCCTACGAGCAGTACTTC.

The rearrangement links TRBV20-1 to TRBJ2-2; D call uncertain. CDR1 is DFQATT, CDR2 SNEGSKA, per germline (reference sequence). Trimming cost V 0 bases and J 3 bases, with 8 bases left between them. The CDR3 spans 14 residues. The CDR3 DNA reads TGCAGTGCTAGAGAGCACACCGACACCGGGGAGCTGTTTTTT. Its translation: CSAREHTDTGELFF.

This clonotype was observed at least ten times. The genes are TRBV11-2 and TRBJ2-5, with TRBD1 identical over 8 bases. V shed 3 bases and J 2 bases; nucleotides not matched to a gene: 8. The V gene's germline CDR1 is SGHAT and CDR2 FQNNGV. The CDR3 contains 16 residues. CDR3 amino acids: CASSLLPGQVQETQYF. The CDR3 coding sequence is TGTGCCAGCAGCTTGCTCCCGGGACAGGTGCAAGAGACCCAGTACTTC.

This clonotype was counted only a few times. The chain couples TRBV20-1 to TRBJ2-3, with a possible D match to TRBD2 (7 bases). CDR1 is DFQATT and CDR2 is SNEGSKA in the germline V gene (reference sequence). The V and J ends lost 2 bases and 3 bases respectively, with 12 bases between them. This CDR3 spans 14 amino acids. CDR3 DNA sequence: TGCAGTGCTAGATTGGGGGGGGCGACAGATACGCAGTATTTT. The encoded protein is CSARLGGATDTQYF.

In this sample, this clonotype turned up a few times. The chain joins TRBV29-1 to TRBJ2-5, with 7 nucleotides matching TRBD1. Germline assignment: CDR1 SQVTM and CDR2 ANQGSEA. V lost 6 bases and J lost 0; bases outside the gene matches: 10. There are 15 residues in the CDR3. CDR3 protein: CSVSKGATDQETQYF. The CDR3 bases are TGCAGCGTGTCGAAGGGGGCAACGGACCAAGAGACCCAGTACTTC.

This clonotype was found a few times. V usage is TRBV7-9 and J usage is TRBJ2-7; 13 bases fit TRBD2. V lost 5 bases and J lost 3; bases outside the gene matches: 4. CDR3 length: 15 residues. CDR1 and CDR2 (germline): SEHNR, FQNEAQ (reference sequence). As DNA, the CDR3 is TGTGCCAGCAGCGGCCGGACTAGCGGGAGCTACGAGCAGTACTTC. Amino acid sequence: CASSGRTSGSYEQYF.

The chain has TRBV12-3 or TRBV12-4 and TRBJ2-1; D gene unclear. The CDR3 is made up of 12 amino acids. Trimming removed 4 bases from V and 8 bases from J, with 9 bases in between. The CDR3 DNA sequence: TGTGCCAGCAGTTCGATCTCAGATGAGCAGTTCTTC. Translating it yields CASSSISDEQFF.

The table lists this clonotype with a few counts. This chain uses TRBV3-1 with TRBJ1-6, with D unclear. The CDR3 totals 16 residues. Trimming pared 4 bases from V and 4 bases from J, leaving 14 bases between. Germline V gene lookup returns CDR1 LGHDT and CDR2 YNNKEL (reference sequence). The CDR3 loop reads CASSLGPAEYNSPLHF. CDR3 bases: TGTGCCAGCAGCCTTGGCCCGGCGGAATATAATTCACCCCTCCACTTT.

This clonotype was recorded a few times. V gene TRBV2 combines with J gene TRBJ2-7; tentatively, D is TRBD1 or TRBD2 (6 bases each). Germline assignment: CDR1 SNHLY and CDR2 FYNNEI. Trimming removed 3 bases from V and 3 bases from J, with 18 bases in between. CDR3 length: 16 amino acids. The CDR3 sequence is CASSDGGTFAGYEQYF. The CDR3, as DNA: TGTGCCAGCAGTGATGGGGGGACATTCGCGGGCTACGAGCAGTACTTC.

This rearrangement joins TRBV12-3 or TRBV12-4 to TRBJ1-5; a weak D match, TRBD1 (5 bases). V lost 3 bases to trimming and J lost 0 bases, with 9 bases between them. The CDR3 consists of 15 residues. CDR3 sequence reads: CASSFYRYSNQPQHF. The CDR3 DNA reads TGTGCCAGCAGTTTTTACAGGTATAGCAATCAGCCCCAGCATTTT.

This clonotype has just a few counts. The chain couples TRBV6-6 to TRBJ2-7, with D perhaps matching TRBD1 or TRBD2 (6 bases each). The CDR3 covers 16 residues. The V gene lost 6 bases and the J gene lost 5 bases, with 23 bases spanning the gap. The germline V gene has CDR1 MNHNY and CDR2 SVGAGI (reference sequence). The CDR3 DNA reads TGTGCCAGCAGCCCTACCCGACAGGAGGGTTTTAACGAGCAGTACTTC. Translation gives CASSPTRQEGFNEQYF.

There are a few counts of this clonotype. The J gene is TRBJ2-1, the V gene TRBV29-1; 10 nucleotides match TRBD2. The end of the DNA aligns better with TRBJ2-7, so the J call may be wrong. The CDR3 consists of 18 residues. The germline gives CDR1 SQVTM, CDR2 ANQGSEA. CDR3 nucleotide sequence: TGCAGCGTTTCCTTACACTCCCTAGCGGGAGTGACCTACAATGAGCAGTACTTC. Protein: CSVSLHSLAGVTYNEQYF.

Of note for this clonotype: A much larger clone lies one base from this, so it may be a read error. V gene TRBV6-6 combines with J gene TRBJ1-1; tentatively, D is TRBD1 (6 bases). CDR3 length equals 14 residues. Germline V gene data show CDR1 as MNHNY and CDR2 as SVGAGI (reference sequence). Deletions cut 5 bases from V and 4 bases from J, with 14 bases between. The CDR3: CASSLQGGATEAFF. For the CDR3, the DNA is TGTGCCAGCAGTCTACAGGGAGGGGCCACTGAAGCTTTCTTT.